The clone carrying this T cell receptor (beta chain) was seen ten or more times. This entry comes from a study of patients and donors after allogeneic stem cell transplantation. TCRdb analysed the RT-PCR reads with MiXCR anew, one entry per CDR3 protein. The sample lists 7,500 or so distinct CDR3 sequences, around 10% occurring once. Between the trimmed V and J ends, which lost 3 bases and 1 base, there was a span of 8 bases. Germline CDR1 is SGDLS and CDR2 is YYNGEE. The CDR3 is made up of 15 amino acids. The clonotype comes from a human donor who was either an allogeneic HSCT recipient or a stem cell or donor lymphocyte infusion donor (not recorded which). It is not recorded whose cells these are; they may come from a transplant donor. This chain connects TRBV9 to TRBJ1-6; weak D call: TRBD1 (5 bases). The sequenced sample consisted of blood, either unsorted or a sorted T cell fraction (not recorded which). Here the CDR3 DNA reads TGTGCCAGCAGCGGGCAGGGTTCCTATAATTCACCCCTCCACTTT. Its protein is CASSGQGSYNSPLHF. Using reference TRBV9 and TRBJ1-6 for the parts outside the CDR3, the full variable domain is DSGVTQTPKHLITATGQRVTLRCSPRSGDLSVYWYQQSLDQGLQFLIQYYNGEERAKGNILERFSAQQFPDLHSELNLSSLELGDSALYFCASSGQGSYNSPLHFGNGTRLTVT.